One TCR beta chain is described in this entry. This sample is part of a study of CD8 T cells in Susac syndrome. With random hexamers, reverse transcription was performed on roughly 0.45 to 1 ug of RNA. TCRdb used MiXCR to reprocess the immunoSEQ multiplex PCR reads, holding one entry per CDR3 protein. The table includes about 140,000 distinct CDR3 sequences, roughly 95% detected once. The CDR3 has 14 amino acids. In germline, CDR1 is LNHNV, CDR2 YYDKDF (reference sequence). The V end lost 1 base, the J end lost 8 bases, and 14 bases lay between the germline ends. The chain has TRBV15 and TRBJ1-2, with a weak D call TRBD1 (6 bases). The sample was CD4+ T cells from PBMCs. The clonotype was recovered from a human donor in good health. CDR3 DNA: TGTGCCACCAGCAGAGGGCAGGGGTTATTAGGCTACACCTTC. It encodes CATSRGQGLLGYTF.